This T cell receptor (beta chain) was found in a study of control samples from healthy donors and cancer patients (dated by TCRdb to the early 2020s). Concerning this clone: There is no known antigen for this receptor. No base qualities exist here, and no much larger clone lies one base off it.

Libraries were prepared through the immunoSEQ multiplex PCR assay. The immuneACCESS repertoire file appears here via TCRdb, limited to in-frame rearrangements. These files lack a portion of the clones; in checked studies, under half of the deficit traces to unresolved V genes, and the cause of the others is not known. For this sample there are 100,000 to 150,000 clones; 92% appear just once. Around 2.1% of the sample is in the top ten clones. Looking up the germline V gene yields CDR1 WSHSY and CDR2 SAAADI. Its CDR3 holds 16 amino acids, cysteine through phenylalanine. The sequence is cut down to CDR3 DNA, 48 bases in frame from base 1. The junction carries 17 bases between V and J, which are trimmed by 6 bases and 2 bases respectively.

The V and J genes are TRBV10-2 and TRBJ2-1; TRBD2 is possibly the D segment (6 matching bases). The sample taken for sequencing was blood. This sequence originates from a woman in her forties or fifties in good health. The nucleotide sequence reads TGCGCCAGCAGGGCGGTACCGGGAGAGGCCTACAATGAGCAGTTCTTC. Its amino acids are CASRAVPGEAYNEQFF.